The rows below give T cell receptor beta chains drawn from one sample of a study of T cells in Graves' hyperthyroidism and ophthalmopathy. In TCRdb, the multiplex PCR reads were re-called with MiXCR into one record per CDR3 protein. Among over 700,000 distinct CDR3 sequences listed, around 39% were seen once. Material for sequencing was blood. All receptors derive from a man aged 18 to 29 with Graves' hyperthyroidism. The CDR3 runs from the conserved cysteine through the conserved F or W. The D gene is left open where the match is weak. The listing skips clone size in some rows; elsewhere it reads once, few, many or a size class.

TRBV29-1	TRBJ2-2	many	.	CSVVSRTGELFF	TGCAGCGTTGTTTCTAGGACCGGGGAGCTGTTTTTT
TRBV4-1	TRBJ1-1	.	.	CASSQEDDRGLRWERDTEAFF	TGCGCCAGCAGCCAAGAGGACGACCGGGGCCTCAGGTGGGAGAGGGACACTGAAGCTTTCTTT
TRBV5-1	TRBJ1-2	once	.	CASSLVPGHGYYGYTF	TGCGCCAGCAGCTTGGTCCCGGGACATGGTTACTATGGCTACACCTTC
TRBV5-4	TRBJ1-2	.	TRBD1	CASSQGTESNYGYTF	TGTGCCAGCAGCCAGGGGACAGAGTCTAACTATGGCTACACCTTC
TRBV19	TRBJ1-1	many	.	CASSTTGGRLGAEAFF	TGTGCCAGTAGTACGACTGGGGGCCGGTTGGGGGCTGAAGCTTTCTTT
TRBV19	TRBJ1-5	few	.	CASGEPQHF	TGTGCCAGCGGAGAGCCCCAGCATTTT
TRBV19	TRBJ1-2	many	TRBD1	CASSLQGWNGYTF	TGTGCCAGTAGTTTACAGGGGTGGAACGGCTACACCTTC
TRBV29-1	TRBJ2-5	.	.	CSVDGGGQETQYF	TGCAGCGTTGATGGCGGAGGACAAGAGACCCAGTACTTC
TRBV6-6	TRBJ2-5	.	TRBD2	CASSYVASGEEETQYF	TGTGCCAGCAGTTACGTGGCTAGCGGGGAAGAAGAGACCCAGTACTTC
TRBV19	TRBJ2-7	few	.	CASSITLATSYEQYF	TGTGCCAGTAGTATCACTCTAGCGACCTCCTACGAGCAGTACTTC
TRBV2	TRBJ2-5	.	TRBD2	CASGGGLQETQYF	TGTGCCAGCGGGGGAGGGCTTCAAGAGACCCAGTACTTC
TRBV10-2	TRBJ2-7	.	TRBD2	CASKGLAGAGVNEQYF	TGCGCCAGCAAGGGACTAGCGGGGGCCGGAGTCAACGAGCAGTACTTC
TRBV7-2	TRBJ2-5	.	.	CASSVEATRPETQYF	TGTGCCAGCAGCGTAGAGGCAACACGACCCGAGACCCAGTACTTC
TRBV12-3/TRBV12-4	TRBJ1-5	.	.	CASSSSGGSHQPQHF	TGTGCCAGCAGCTCCTCCGGGGGGTCCCATCAGCCCCAGCATTTT
TRBV4-1	TRBJ2-7	.	.	CASSQSTSYEQYF	TGCGCCAGCAGCCAATCGACATCCTACGAGCAGTACTTC
TRBV29-1	TRBJ1-2	.	TRBD1	CSVEGGQGAYGYTF	TGCAGCGTTGAGGGCGGGCAGGGGGCCTATGGCTACACCTTC
TRBV5-4	TRBJ2-7	few	.	CASSLASEPYEQYF	TGTGCCAGCAGCTTGGCGTCGGAGCCCTACGAGCAGTACTTC
TRBV7-9	TRBJ2-7	.	TRBD1	CASSLDSRGREQYF	TGTGCCAGCAGCTTAGACTCCAGGGGGCGAGAGCAGTACTTC
TRBV7-2	TRBJ2-7	.	TRBD1	CASRAAGDRGQNEQYF	TGTGCCAGCAGGGCGGCCGGGGACAGGGGACAAAACGAGCAGTACTTC
TRBV6-6	TRBJ2-2	.	TRBD2	CASTTSGYFTGELFF	TGTGCCAGCACGACTAGCGGGTACTTCACCGGGGAGCTGTTTTTT
TRBV7-8	TRBJ2-6	many	.	CASSLLRSGANVLTF	TGTGCCAGCAGCTTATTACGCTCTGGGGCCAACGTCCTGACTTTC
TRBV7-6	TRBJ2-5	many	.	CASSLDRIGNQETQYF	TGTGCCAGCAGCTTAGATAGGATTGGGAACCAAGAGACCCAGTACTTC
TRBV29-1	TRBJ2-2	.	TRBD2	CSVEEEAGGTGELFF	TGCAGCGTTGAAGAGGAGGCGGGAGGGACTGGGGAGCTGTTTTTT
TRBV24-1	TRBJ1-5	.	.	CAPRNRAPQHF	TGTGCCCCAAGAAACAGGGCGCCCCAGCATTTT
TRBV2	TRBJ1-5	.	TRBD1	CASSPRGTGTGGGNQPQHF	TGTGCCAGCAGCCCCCGCGGTACCGGGACAGGGGGCGGGAATCAGCCCCAGCATTTT
TRBV7-2	TRBJ1-6	.	.	CATSLMGGGHSEISPLHF	TGTGCCACCAGCTTAATGGGTGGAGGGCATTCCGAAATTTCACCCCTCCACTTT
TRBV5-1	TRBJ1-5	.	TRBD1	CASSAGTDGGNQPQHF	TGCGCCAGCAGCGCCGGGACAGATGGGGGCAATCAGCCCCAGCATTTT
TRBV20-1	TRBJ1-1	many	.	CSARIGAANTEAFF	TGCAGTGCTAGGATCGGGGCAGCGAACACTGAAGCTTTCTTT
TRBV7-3	TRBJ2-7	.	.	CASSRTAGTYEQYF	TGTGCCAGCAGCCGAACCGCCGGGACCTACGAGCAGTACTTC
TRBV2	TRBJ2-2	many	TRBD2	CASSDRAGGRTGELFF	TGTGCCAGCAGTGATAGGGCGGGAGGTCGTACCGGGGAGCTGTTTTTT
TRBV4-3	TRBJ2-7	.	TRBD1	CASSQERTGGVYEQYF	TGCGCCAGCAGCCAAGAGAGGACAGGGGGCGTTTACGAGCAGTACTTC
TRBV11-2	TRBJ1-2	.	.	CASSLDYIGYTF	TGTGCCAGCAGCTTAGATTATATTGGCTACACCTTC
TRBV15	TRBJ2-6	many	.	CATSRGASGANVLTF	TGTGCCACCAGCAGAGGCGCCTCTGGGGCCAACGTCCTGACTTTC
TRBV7-6	TRBJ1-2	many	.	CASSKSGDGYTF	TGTGCCAGCAGCAAGTCAGGGGATGGCTACACCTTC
TRBV9	TRBJ2-7	.	.	CASSSHVDRLSYEQYF	TGTGCCAGCAGCTCCCATGTCGACAGGCTCTCCTACGAGCAGTACTTC
TRBV25-1	TRBJ2-7	.	.	CATAGAYEQYF	TGTGCCACCGCAGGGGCCTACGAGCAGTACTTC
TRBV29-1	TRBJ2-5	many	.	CSVTVGGETQYF	TGCAGCGTTACGGTTGGAGGCGAGACCCAGTACTTC
TRBV20-1	TRBJ1-6	many	.	CSADATGGPLHF	TGCAGTGCCGACGCTACGGGGGGCCCCCTCCACTTT
TRBV12-3/TRBV12-4	TRBJ2-1	.	.	CASSSKAEQFF	TGTGCCAGCAGTTCCAAAGCTGAGCAGTTCTTC
TRBV2	TRBJ1-2	.	.	CASSLNTGSYGYTF	TGTGCCAGCAGCTTGAATACAGGGTCTTATGGCTACACCTTC
TRBV25-1	TRBJ1-2	many	.	CASSEQGSYGYTF	TGTGCCAGCAGTGAGCAGGGCAGCTATGGCTACACCTTC
TRBV20-1	TRBJ2-5	.	.	CSARVLASQETQYF	TGCAGTGCTAGAGTGTTGGCTTCACAAGAGACCCAGTACTTC
TRBV5-1	TRBJ2-7	once	TRBD1	CASSFTTGGSYEQYF	TGCGCCAGCAGCTTCACCACAGGGGGCTCCTACGAGCAGTACTTC
TRBV7-9	TRBJ1-5	.	TRBD1	CASSPGTGGSEQPQHF	TGTGCCAGCAGCCCAGGGACAGGGGGCAGCGAACAGCCCCAGCATTTT
TRBV7-9	TRBJ2-2	few	.	CASSLLDTGAGELFF	TGTGCCAGCAGCCTCTTGGACACGGGGGCCGGGGAGCTGTTTTTT
TRBV9	TRBJ2-7	.	TRBD1	CASSRVGQGGDEQYF	TGTGCCAGCAGTAGAGTGGGACAGGGGGGCGACGAGCAGTACTTC
TRBV7-8	TRBJ2-7	many	.	CASSIRGSGTYEQYF	TGTGCCAGCAGCATCCGGGGTAGCGGTACCTACGAGCAGTACTTC
TRBV20-1	TRBJ1-1	few	TRBD1	CSATGTGRFGTEAFF	TGCAGTGCAACCGGGACAGGGAGGTTTGGCACTGAAGCTTTCTTT
TRBV6-5	TRBJ2-5	.	.	CASSYSRTVEETQYF	TGTGCCAGCAGTTACTCGCGGACGGTCGAAGAGACCCAGTACTTC
TRBV12-3/TRBV12-4	TRBJ2-5	many	TRBD1	CASSSRTGQETQYF	TGTGCCAGCAGTTCCAGGACAGGGCAAGAGACCCAGTACTTC
TRBV4-3	TRBJ1-4	.	.	CASSGLGTTNEKLFF	TGCGCCAGCAGCGGTTTGGGGACTACTAATGAAAAACTGTTTTTT
TRBV7-8	TRBJ1-4	.	.	CASSSQGWEKLFF	TGTGCCAGCAGCTCACAGGGTTGGGAAAAACTGTTTTTT
TRBV29-1	TRBJ2-5	once	TRBD1	CSGGPGQGETQYF	TGCAGCGGTGGCCCCGGACAGGGGGAGACCCAGTACTTC
TRBV7-8	TRBJ2-2	.	.	CASSLVPLGPGELFF	TGTGCCAGCAGCTTAGTACCACTGGGACCCGGGGAGCTGTTTTTT
TRBV20-1	TRBJ2-1	.	TRBD2	CSAGGGASYNEQFF	TGCAGTGCTGGCGGGGGGGCCTCCTACAATGAGCAGTTCTTC
TRBV12-3/TRBV12-4	TRBJ1-5	.	TRBD1	CASSFSLDRKNQPQHF	TGTGCCAGCAGTTTCTCCTTGGACAGGAAGAATCAGCCCCAGCATTTT
TRBV19	TRBJ1-5	many	.	CASKGEDQPQHF	TGTGCCAGTAAGGGTGAGGATCAGCCCCAGCATTTT
TRBV2	TRBJ1-5	.	.	CASRWMGPNHEHF	TGTGCCAGCAGATGGATGGGGCCGAACCACGAGCATTTT
TRBV29-1	TRBJ1-2	once	.	CSLATGYGYTF	TGCAGCTTAGCGACAGGCTATGGCTACACCTTC
TRBV12-3/TRBV12-4	TRBJ1-3	.	.	CASRISGNTIYF	TGTGCCAGCAGGATCTCTGGAAACACCATATATTTT